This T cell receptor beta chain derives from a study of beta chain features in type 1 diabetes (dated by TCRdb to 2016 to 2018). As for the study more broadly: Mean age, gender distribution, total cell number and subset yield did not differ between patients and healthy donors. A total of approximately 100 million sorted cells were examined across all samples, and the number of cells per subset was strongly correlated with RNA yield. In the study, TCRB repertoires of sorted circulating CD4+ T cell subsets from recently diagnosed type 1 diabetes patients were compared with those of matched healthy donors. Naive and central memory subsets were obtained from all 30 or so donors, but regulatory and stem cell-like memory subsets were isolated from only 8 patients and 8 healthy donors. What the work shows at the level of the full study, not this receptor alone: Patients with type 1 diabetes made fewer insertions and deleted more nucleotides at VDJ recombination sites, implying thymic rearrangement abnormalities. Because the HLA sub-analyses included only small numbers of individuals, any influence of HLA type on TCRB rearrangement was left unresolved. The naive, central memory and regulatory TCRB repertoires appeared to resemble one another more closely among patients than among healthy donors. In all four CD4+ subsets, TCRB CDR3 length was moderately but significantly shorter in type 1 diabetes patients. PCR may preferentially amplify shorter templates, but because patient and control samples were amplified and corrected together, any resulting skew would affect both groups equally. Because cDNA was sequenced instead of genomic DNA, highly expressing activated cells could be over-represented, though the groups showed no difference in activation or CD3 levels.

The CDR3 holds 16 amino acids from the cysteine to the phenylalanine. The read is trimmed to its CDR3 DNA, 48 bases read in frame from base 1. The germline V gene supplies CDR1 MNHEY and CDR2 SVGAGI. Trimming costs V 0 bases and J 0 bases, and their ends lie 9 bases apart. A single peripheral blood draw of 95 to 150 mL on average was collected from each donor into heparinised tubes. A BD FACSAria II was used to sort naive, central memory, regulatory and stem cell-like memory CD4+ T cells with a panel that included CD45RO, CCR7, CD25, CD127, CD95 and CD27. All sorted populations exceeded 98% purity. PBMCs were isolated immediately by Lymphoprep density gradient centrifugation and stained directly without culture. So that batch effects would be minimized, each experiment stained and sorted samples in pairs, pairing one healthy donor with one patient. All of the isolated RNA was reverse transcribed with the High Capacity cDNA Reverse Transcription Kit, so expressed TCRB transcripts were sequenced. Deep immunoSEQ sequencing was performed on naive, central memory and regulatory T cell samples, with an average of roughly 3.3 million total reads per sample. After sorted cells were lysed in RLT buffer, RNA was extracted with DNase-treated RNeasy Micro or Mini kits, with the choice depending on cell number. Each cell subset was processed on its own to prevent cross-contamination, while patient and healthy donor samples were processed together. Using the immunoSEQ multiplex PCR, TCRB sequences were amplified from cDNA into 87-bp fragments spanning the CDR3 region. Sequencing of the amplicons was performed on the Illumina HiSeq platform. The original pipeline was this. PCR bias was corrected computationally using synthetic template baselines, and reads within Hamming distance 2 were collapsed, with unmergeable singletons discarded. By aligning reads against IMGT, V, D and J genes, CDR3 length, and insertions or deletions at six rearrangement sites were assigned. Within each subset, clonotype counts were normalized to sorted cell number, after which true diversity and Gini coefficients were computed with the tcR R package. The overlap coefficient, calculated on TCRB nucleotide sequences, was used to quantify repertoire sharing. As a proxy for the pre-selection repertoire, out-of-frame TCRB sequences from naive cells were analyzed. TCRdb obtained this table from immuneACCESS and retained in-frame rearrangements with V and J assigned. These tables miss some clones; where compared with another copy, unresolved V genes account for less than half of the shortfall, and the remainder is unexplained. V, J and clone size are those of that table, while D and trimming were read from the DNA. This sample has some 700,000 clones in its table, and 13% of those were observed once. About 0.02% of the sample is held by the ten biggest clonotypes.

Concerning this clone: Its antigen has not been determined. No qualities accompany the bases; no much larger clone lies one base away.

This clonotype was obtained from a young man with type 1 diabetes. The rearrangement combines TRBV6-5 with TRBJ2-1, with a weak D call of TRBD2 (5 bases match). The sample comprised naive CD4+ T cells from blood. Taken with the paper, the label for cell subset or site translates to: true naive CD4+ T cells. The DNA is TGTGCCAGCAGTTACTCGCCGGGGAGCTCCTACAATGAGCAGTTCTTC. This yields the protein CASSYSPGSSYNEQFF.